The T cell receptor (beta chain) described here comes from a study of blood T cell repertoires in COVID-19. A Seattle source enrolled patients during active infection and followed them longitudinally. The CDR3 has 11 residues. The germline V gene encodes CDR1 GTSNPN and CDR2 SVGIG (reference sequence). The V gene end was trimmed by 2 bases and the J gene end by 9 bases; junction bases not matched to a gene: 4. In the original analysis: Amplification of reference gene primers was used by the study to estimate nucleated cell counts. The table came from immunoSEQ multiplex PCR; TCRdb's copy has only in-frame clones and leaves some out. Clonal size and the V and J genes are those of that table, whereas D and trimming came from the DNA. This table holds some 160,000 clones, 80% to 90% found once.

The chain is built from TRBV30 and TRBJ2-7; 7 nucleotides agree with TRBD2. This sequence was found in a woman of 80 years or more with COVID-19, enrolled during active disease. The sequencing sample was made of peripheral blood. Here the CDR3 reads CAWSLSGAQYF. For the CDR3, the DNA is TGTGCCTGGAGTCTGAGCGGGGCGCAGTACTTC.